The rows below give T cell receptor beta chains drawn from one sample of a study of type 1 regulatory T cells. Their target antigens are unknown. TCRdb processed the reads anew with MiXCR; each CDR3 protein has one entry. The sample shows about 24,000 distinct CDR3 sequences, roughly 45% of them seen only once. Sequencing was performed on cultured T cells, either the whole culture or a sorted T cell fraction (not recorded which). These TCRs come from a human donor in good health. The CDR3 runs from the conserved cysteine through the conserved F or W. Expanded clones get a size class; other rows say once, few or many, or leave the size out.

NA	TRBJ2-2	TRBV20-1	CSASRGANTGELFF
NA	TRBJ2-7	TRBV5-4	CASSVRAKTTYEQYF
NA	TRBJ2-7	TRBV7-9	CASSLSRVQYYEQYF
NA	TRBJ2-5	TRBV2	CASCRIQETQYF
NA	TRBJ1-6	TRBV30	CAWRGKGRNSPLHF
NA	TRBJ2-1	TRBV30	CAWSTADEQFF
NA	TRBJ2-3	TRBV19	CASREGLAGRGDTQYF
NA	TRBJ2-7	TRBV20-1	CSASAGQGLSYEQYF
NA	TRBJ2-3	TRBV9	CASSRDTADTQYF
NA	TRBJ2-5	TRBV5-1	CASSLIQGSEAQYF
few	TRBJ1-1	TRBV19	CASSVIGGNTEAFF
few	TRBJ1-4	TRBV7-9	CASSLWFGVDNEKLFF
NA	TRBJ2-2	TRBV5-5	CASSFGLAENTGELFF
NA	TRBJ2-7	TRBV15	CATSRDSWGVEQYF
NA	TRBJ1-4	TRBV6-1	CASTEGGRGLSNEKLFF
once	TRBJ2-1	TRBV4-2	CASSQDEGRHNEQFF
NA	TRBJ1-6	TRBV12-3/TRBV12-4	CASSPQGSGNSPLHF
few	TRBJ2-1	TRBV29-1	CSVDQGVQFF
once	TRBJ1-2	TRBV12-3/TRBV12-4	CASSLRGRGNYGYTF
NA	TRBJ2-3	TRBV20-1	CSASGGLGLDTQYF
NA	TRBJ2-3	TRBV5-1	CASSLSVAGGTDTQYF
few	TRBJ1-1	TRBV7-3	CASSLTAGRNTEAFF
NA	TRBJ1-4	TRBV25-1	CASSRDRGWGEKLFF
NA	TRBJ2-5	TRBV7-2	CASSLALTSGRRGETQYF
NA	TRBJ1-2	TRBV18	CASSADKIYGYTF
medium-sized	TRBJ2-1	TRBV6-1	CASSPRTSGGPNEQFF
large	TRBJ2-5	TRBV5-1	CASSLTSGGAETQYF
NA	TRBJ2-1	TRBV12-3/TRBV12-4	CASSLSRVSIGSYNEQFF
NA	TRBJ2-1	TRBV7-9	CASSSQQGGVEQFF
few	TRBJ1-2	TRBV6-5	CASRDWNRYGYTF
NA	TRBJ1-1	TRBV2	CASSFQDRVFTEAFF
NA	TRBJ1-5	TRBV6-2/TRBV6-3	CASRTPSNQPQHF
NA	TRBJ2-3	TRBV20-1	CSARDWGGDTQYF
NA	TRBJ1-6	TRBV18	CASSSLDNSPLHF
NA	TRBJ2-7	TRBV6-5	CASSYSMGTGGLSYEQYF
few	TRBJ2-3	TRBV7-9	CASSFGTGITDTQYF
NA	TRBJ2-5	TRBV20-1	CSGRSLGETQYF
NA	TRBJ2-3	TRBV12-3/TRBV12-4	CASTDNHRSTDTQYF
medium-sized	TRBJ2-7	TRBV7-9	CASSSNRGLASEQYF
NA	TRBJ1-1	TRBV6-1	CASSGYGTVNTEAFF
NA	TRBJ2-7	TRBV6-1	CASSEVGGQGYEQYF
once	TRBJ1-2	TRBV5-1	CASSSTGAYGYTF
NA	TRBJ2-7	TRBV10-3	CAISESLGGKGVSHEQYF
few	TRBJ1-4	TRBV28	CASSRDMVEKLFF
few	TRBJ1-1	TRBV12-3/TRBV12-4	CASSLWQATEAFF
medium-sized	TRBJ2-5	TRBV27	CASSFYIGETQYF
few	TRBJ2-3	TRBV19	CASAGGLSTDTQYF
large	TRBJ2-1	TRBV2	CASSQQADRGNNEQFF
NA	TRBJ2-7	TRBV11-2	CASSSGDRPPYEQYF
few	TRBJ1-5	TRBV4-2	CASSQDPTGGRQPQHF
NA	TRBJ1-5	TRBV27	CASSSRGSGNQPQHF
NA	TRBJ1-2	TRBV3-1	CASSLWGKNDGYTF
NA	TRBJ1-3	TRBV20-1	CSARSGMFSGNTIYF